Listed below are T cell receptor beta chains from one sample, sequenced in a study of control samples from healthy donors and cancer patients. The method was immunoSEQ multiplex PCR; TCRdb's version includes in-frame clones alone and lacks a portion of them. The repertoire holds 120,000 to 150,000 clones, with more than 85% as singletons. The specimen was blood. These receptors came from a man aged 30 to 39 in good health. Each CDR3 is given with its conserved first and last residue. Fields, in order: clone size, J gene, D gene, CDR3 length, V gene, CDR3 DNA, CDR3 protein. A D gene is named only where the DNA matches it firmly. A row's size may be missing; if present it is once, few, many or a size class.

abundance: NA; j_gene: TRBJ2-5; d_gene: TRBD2; len: 13; v_gene: TRBV7-9; CDR3nt: TGTGCCAGCGGTACTAGCGGGGTAGAGACCCAGTACTTC; CDR3aa: CASGTSGVETQYF
abundance: NA; j_gene: TRBJ2-6; d_gene: NA; len: 16; v_gene: TRBV2; CDR3nt: TGTGCCAGCAGTACACAGGGTGCGGAGGGGGCCAACGTCCTGACTTTC; CDR3aa: CASSTQGAEGANVLTF
abundance: NA; j_gene: TRBJ1-1; d_gene: NA; len: 13; v_gene: TRBV28; CDR3nt: TGTGCCAGCAGCAGAGGAATCGGCACTGAAGCTTTCTTT; CDR3aa: CASSRGIGTEAFF
abundance: NA; j_gene: TRBJ2-7; d_gene: TRBD2; len: 15; v_gene: TRBV2; CDR3nt: TGTGCCAGCAGTGATTCTCCTAGCGGCGGCTACGAGCAGTACTTC; CDR3aa: CASSDSPSGGYEQYF
abundance: NA; j_gene: TRBJ2-7; d_gene: TRBD1; len: 15; v_gene: TRBV19; CDR3nt: TGTGCCAGTAGTACACAGGGGGGTAGACGCTACGAGCAGTACTTC; CDR3aa: CASSTQGGRRYEQYF
abundance: NA; j_gene: TRBJ1-4; d_gene: NA; len: 13; v_gene: TRBV15; CDR3nt: TGTGCCACCAGAGACGCAACTAATGAAAAACTGTTTTTT; CDR3aa: CATRDATNEKLFF
abundance: NA; j_gene: TRBJ1-2; d_gene: TRBD1; len: 14; v_gene: TRBV28; CDR3nt: TGTGCCAGCAGGTCCCCGGACAGGGAACACGGCTACACCTTC; CDR3aa: CASRSPDREHGYTF
abundance: NA; j_gene: TRBJ2-5; d_gene: TRBD2; len: 14; v_gene: TRBV19; CDR3nt: TGTGCCAGTAGTAATTTCGCGGGGGTTGAGACCCAGTACTTC; CDR3aa: CASSNFAGVETQYF
abundance: NA; j_gene: TRBJ2-3; d_gene: TRBD2; len: 16; v_gene: TRBV7-2; CDR3nt: TGTGCCAGCAGCTCAGGGTTGCGGGGGGGGACAGATACGCAGTATTTT; CDR3aa: CASSSGLRGGTDTQYF
abundance: NA; j_gene: TRBJ2-7; d_gene: TRBD2; len: 15; v_gene: TRBV7-9; CDR3nt: TGTGCCAGCAGCCCAGGGACTAGCGGACCCTACGAGCAGTACTTC; CDR3aa: CASSPGTSGPYEQYF
abundance: NA; j_gene: TRBJ1-2; d_gene: NA; len: 13; v_gene: TRBV25-1; CDR3nt: TGTGCCAGCAGTGAATTACAGTCCCGCGGCTACACCTTC; CDR3aa: CASSELQSRGYTF
abundance: NA; j_gene: TRBJ2-1; d_gene: TRBD2; len: 17; v_gene: TRBV10-3; CDR3nt: TGTGCCATCAGTGAGTCGGGTCAGCGGGGGGGGAACAATGAGCAGTTCTTC; CDR3aa: CAISESGQRGGNNEQFF
abundance: NA; j_gene: TRBJ2-7; d_gene: TRBD2; len: 15; v_gene: TRBV6-1; CDR3nt: TGTGCCAGCAGTGAGTCGGGACTAGCCTTCTACGAGCAGTACTTC; CDR3aa: CASSESGLAFYEQYF
abundance: NA; j_gene: TRBJ2-7; d_gene: NA; len: 15; v_gene: TRBV27; CDR3nt: TGTGCCAGCAGTTCGGCGGGGCAGGTTCACGTCGAGCAGTACTTC; CDR3aa: CASSSAGQVHVEQYF
abundance: once; j_gene: TRBJ1-5; d_gene: NA; len: 13; v_gene: TRBV5-6; CDR3nt: TGTGCCAGCAGCTTGAAAGGGGTCGCGACAACACATTTT; CDR3aa: CASSLKGVATTHF
abundance: NA; j_gene: TRBJ2-4; d_gene: TRBD2; len: 16; v_gene: TRBV5-1; CDR3nt: TGCGCCAGCAGCTTGACTAGCGGGGAGACCAAAAACATTCAGTACTTC; CDR3aa: CASSLTSGETKNIQYF
abundance: NA; j_gene: TRBJ1-3; d_gene: NA; len: 14; v_gene: TRBV6-5; CDR3nt: TGTGCCAGCAGTTACGGGGAAATGGGAAACACCATATATTTT; CDR3aa: CASSYGEMGNTIYF
abundance: NA; j_gene: TRBJ1-1; d_gene: NA; len: 14; v_gene: TRBV3-1/TRBV3-2; CDR3nt: TGTGCCAGCAGCCAAGGGGCCCGAGGTACTGAAGCTTTCTTT; CDR3aa: CASSQGARGTEAFF
abundance: NA; j_gene: TRBJ1-6; d_gene: NA; len: 15; v_gene: TRBV9; CDR3nt: TGTGCCAGCAGCGTAGAAGGGGATTATAATTCACCCCTCCACTTT; CDR3aa: CASSVEGDYNSPLHF
abundance: many; j_gene: TRBJ2-2; d_gene: TRBD2; len: 18; v_gene: TRBV12-5; CDR3nt: TGTGCTAGTGGTTTGAGAGCCCCTAGCGGTCGGTTTGTCGGGGAGCTGTTTTTT; CDR3aa: CASGLRAPSGRFVGELFF
abundance: NA; j_gene: TRBJ2-6; d_gene: NA; len: 15; v_gene: TRBV4-1; CDR3nt: TGCGCCAGCAGCCATGAAGGTGGTGGGGCCAACGTCCTGACTTTC; CDR3aa: CASSHEGGGANVLTF
abundance: NA; j_gene: TRBJ1-4; d_gene: NA; len: 15; v_gene: TRBV14; CDR3nt: TGTGCCAGCAGCCAGATAATGGACGCGAATGAAAAACTGTTTTTT; CDR3aa: CASSQIMDANEKLFF
abundance: NA; j_gene: TRBJ1-2; d_gene: TRBD1; len: 17; v_gene: TRBV28; CDR3nt: TGTGCCAGCAGTTTGGGTTTGGGACAGCGGACTCTGGATGGCTACACCTTC; CDR3aa: CASSLGLGQRTLDGYTF
abundance: NA; j_gene: TRBJ2-1; d_gene: TRBD2; len: 12; v_gene: TRBV7-9; CDR3nt: TGTGCCAGCAGCTTGCGGGGGAGGGAGCAGTTCTTC; CDR3aa: CASSLRGREQFF
abundance: NA; j_gene: TRBJ1-1; d_gene: NA; len: 16; v_gene: TRBV7-9; CDR3nt: TGTGCCAGCAGCCCCCCCACCCTTCGCATGAACACTGAAGCTTTCTTT; CDR3aa: CASSPPTLRMNTEAFF
abundance: NA; j_gene: TRBJ2-7; d_gene: TRBD1; len: 13; v_gene: TRBV24-1; CDR3nt: TGTGCCACCAGTGAGGGACAGGGACACGAGCAGTACTTC; CDR3aa: CATSEGQGHEQYF
abundance: NA; j_gene: TRBJ1-5; d_gene: NA; len: 15; v_gene: TRBV5-5; CDR3nt: TGTGCCAGCAGTCAATATTCAGGTTCCAATCAGCCCCAGCATTTT; CDR3aa: CASSQYSGSNQPQHF
abundance: NA; j_gene: TRBJ1-1; d_gene: NA; len: 14; v_gene: TRBV6-2/TRBV6-3; CDR3nt: TGTGCCAGCAGTTCCCCGCATGAATATACTGAAGCTTTCTTT; CDR3aa: CASSSPHEYTEAFF
abundance: NA; j_gene: TRBJ1-6; d_gene: TRBD1; len: 15; v_gene: TRBV28; CDR3nt: TGTGCCAGCAGTTTCCGGGACAGGGGTAATTCACCCCTCCACTTT; CDR3aa: CASSFRDRGNSPLHF
abundance: NA; j_gene: TRBJ1-2; d_gene: TRBD1; len: 15; v_gene: TRBV30; CDR3nt: TGTGCCTGGAGTTTAGGGACAGGGGGCAACTATGGCTACACCTTC; CDR3aa: CAWSLGTGGNYGYTF
abundance: NA; j_gene: TRBJ2-7; d_gene: NA; len: 15; v_gene: TRBV5-4; CDR3nt: TGTGCCAGCAGCTTGGGAGTTGGGGGGTCGAGCGAGCAGTACTTC; CDR3aa: CASSLGVGGSSEQYF
abundance: NA; j_gene: TRBJ2-7; d_gene: NA; len: 13; v_gene: TRBV11-3; CDR3nt: TGTGCCAGCAGCTTGGGCAGGGGCGGCGAGCAGTACTTC; CDR3aa: CASSLGRGGEQYF
abundance: NA; j_gene: TRBJ1-2; d_gene: NA; len: 15; v_gene: TRBV5-5; CDR3nt: TGTGCCAGCAGCTTGGGCGGAGTAACTAACTATGGCTACACCTTC; CDR3aa: CASSLGGVTNYGYTF
abundance: NA; j_gene: TRBJ1-5; d_gene: NA; len: 15; v_gene: TRBV6-5; CDR3nt: TGTGCCAGCTCCCTTACCGGGACCTTCAATCAGCCCCAGCATTTT; CDR3aa: CASSLTGTFNQPQHF
abundance: NA; j_gene: TRBJ1-1; d_gene: NA; len: 13; v_gene: TRBV30; CDR3nt: TGTGCCTGGGACCGTTTCATGAACACTGAAGCTTTCTTT; CDR3aa: CAWDRFMNTEAFF
abundance: NA; j_gene: TRBJ1-6; d_gene: TRBD1; len: 12; v_gene: TRBV19; CDR3nt: TGTGCCAGTAGTGCCCGGGACAGTCTTCTGCGCTTT; CDR3aa: CASSARDSLLRF
abundance: NA; j_gene: TRBJ2-7; d_gene: TRBD1; len: 15; v_gene: TRBV3-1/TRBV3-2; CDR3nt: TGTGCCAGCAGCTGGGGACAGGCGAGCTCCTACGAGCAGTACTTC; CDR3aa: CASSWGQASSYEQYF
abundance: NA; j_gene: TRBJ2-1; d_gene: TRBD1; len: 14; v_gene: TRBV7-2; CDR3nt: TGTGCCAGCAGCTTAGGACAGGGGGGCGATGAGCAGTTCTTC; CDR3aa: CASSLGQGGDEQFF
abundance: NA; j_gene: TRBJ1-1; d_gene: NA; len: 11; v_gene: TRBV7-9; CDR3nt: TGTGCCAGCAGCTTAAACGCTGAAGCTTTCTTT; CDR3aa: CASSLNAEAFF
abundance: NA; j_gene: TRBJ1-2; d_gene: NA; len: 15; v_gene: TRBV6-5; CDR3nt: TGTGCCAGCAGTTACCAGTACGGGGGCAACTATGGCTACACCTTC; CDR3aa: CASSYQYGGNYGYTF
abundance: NA; j_gene: TRBJ1-4; d_gene: TRBD1; len: 12; v_gene: TRBV19; CDR3nt: TGTGCCAGTAGTTCGGGACAGGAAAAACTGTTTTTT; CDR3aa: CASSSGQEKLFF
abundance: NA; j_gene: TRBJ2-5; d_gene: NA; len: 12; v_gene: TRBV6-5; CDR3nt: TGTGCCAGCAGCCGAGACGGGGAGACCCAGTACTTC; CDR3aa: CASSRDGETQYF
abundance: NA; j_gene: TRBJ2-2; d_gene: NA; len: 12; v_gene: TRBV10-1; CDR3nt: TGCGCCAGCAGTGAGATCGCCGGGGAGCTGTTTTTT; CDR3aa: CASSEIAGELFF
abundance: NA; j_gene: TRBJ2-1; d_gene: TRBD2; len: 13; v_gene: TRBV30; CDR3nt: TGTGCCTGGAGTGGAGTAGCGGGCGATGAGCAGTTCTTC; CDR3aa: CAWSGVAGDEQFF
abundance: NA; j_gene: TRBJ1-5; d_gene: TRBD1; len: 17; v_gene: TRBV6-2/TRBV6-3; CDR3nt: TGTGCCAGCAGCGAGACAGGGGGCCGAAGATCAAATCAGCCCCAGCATTTT; CDR3aa: CASSETGGRRSNQPQHF
abundance: NA; j_gene: TRBJ1-2; d_gene: NA; len: 14; v_gene: TRBV28; CDR3nt: TGTGCCGCCGGCCCCCACGATGGCCTTAGTGGCTACACCTTC; CDR3aa: CAAGPHDGLSGYTF